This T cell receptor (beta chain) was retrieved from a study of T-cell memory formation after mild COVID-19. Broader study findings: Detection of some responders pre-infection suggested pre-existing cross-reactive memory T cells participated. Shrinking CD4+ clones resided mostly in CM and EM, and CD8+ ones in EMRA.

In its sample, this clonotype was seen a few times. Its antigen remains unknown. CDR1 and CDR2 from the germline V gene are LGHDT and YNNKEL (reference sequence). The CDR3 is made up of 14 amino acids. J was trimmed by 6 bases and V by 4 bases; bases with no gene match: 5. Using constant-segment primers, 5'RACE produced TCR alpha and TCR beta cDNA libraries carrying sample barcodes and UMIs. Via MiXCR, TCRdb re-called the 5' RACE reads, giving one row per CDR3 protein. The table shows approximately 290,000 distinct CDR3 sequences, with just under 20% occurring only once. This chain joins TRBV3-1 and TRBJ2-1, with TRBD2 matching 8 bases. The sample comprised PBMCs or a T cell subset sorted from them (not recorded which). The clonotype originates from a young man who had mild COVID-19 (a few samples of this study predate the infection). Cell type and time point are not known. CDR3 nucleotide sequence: TGTGCCAGCAGCCGAGAGGGACTAGTCAATGAGCAGTTCTTC. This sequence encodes CASSREGLVNEQFF.